The clone carrying this TCR beta chain was counted between two and nine times. This entry comes from a study of blood T cell repertoires in COVID-19. The wider study: From T cells, B-cell-depleted T cells, or PBMCs came the material, which was cDNA or gDNA.

Germline loops: CDR1 WSHSY, CDR2 SAAADI. V lost 3 bases to trimming and J lost 2 bases; unmatched junction nucleotides: 12. This CDR3 has 18 amino acids. The authors' processing: The authors estimated nucleated cell counts from reference gene primer amplification. Using immunoSEQ multiplex PCR, the repertoire was profiled, and TCRdb retains in-frame clones only, with some absent. That table gives V, J and clone size, and the DNA gave D and trimming. Among 470,000 or so clones listed, around 88% were seen once. The sequence was obtained from a woman in her twenties or thirties with acute or convalescent COVID-19. The sample taken for sequencing was peripheral blood. This chain uses TRBV10-2 with TRBJ1-5; TRBD1 matches 8 bases. The CDR3 DNA reads TGCGCCAGCAGTGAAGGCGCAGGGGGCAATATTGGCAATCAGCCCCAGCATTTT. Translating gives CASSEGAGGNIGNQPQHF.